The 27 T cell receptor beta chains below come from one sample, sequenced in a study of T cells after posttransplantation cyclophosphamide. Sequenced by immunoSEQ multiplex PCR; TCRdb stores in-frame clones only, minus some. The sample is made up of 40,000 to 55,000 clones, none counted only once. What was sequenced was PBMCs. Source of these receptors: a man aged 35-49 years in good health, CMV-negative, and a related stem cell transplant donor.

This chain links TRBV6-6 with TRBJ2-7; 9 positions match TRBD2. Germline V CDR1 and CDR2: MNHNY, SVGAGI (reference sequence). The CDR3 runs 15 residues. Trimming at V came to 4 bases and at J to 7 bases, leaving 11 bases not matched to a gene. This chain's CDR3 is CASSFGTSRRGEQYV. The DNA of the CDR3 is TGTGCCAGCAGTTTCGGGACTAGCAGGAGAGGGGAGCAGTACGTC.

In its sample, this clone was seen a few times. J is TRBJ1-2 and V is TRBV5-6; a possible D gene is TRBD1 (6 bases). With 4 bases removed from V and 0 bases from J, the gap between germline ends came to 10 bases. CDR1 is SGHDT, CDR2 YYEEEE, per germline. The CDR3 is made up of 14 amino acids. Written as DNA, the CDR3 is TGTGCCAGCAGCAGGCCAGGGGCTAACTATGGCTACACCTTC. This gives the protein CASSRPGANYGYTF. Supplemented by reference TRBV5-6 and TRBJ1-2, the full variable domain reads DAGVTQSPTHLIKTRGQQVTLRCSPKSGHDTVSWYQQALGQGPQFIFQYYEEEERQRGNFPDRFSGHQFPNYSSELNVNALLLGDSALYLCASSRPGANYGYTFGSGTRLTVV.

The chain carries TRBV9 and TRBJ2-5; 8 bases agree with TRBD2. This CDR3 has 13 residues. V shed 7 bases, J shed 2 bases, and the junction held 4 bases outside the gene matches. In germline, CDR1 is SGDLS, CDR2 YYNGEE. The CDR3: CASAGGFQETQYF. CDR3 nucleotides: TGTGCCAGCGCGGGGGGCTTTCAAGAGACCCAGTACTTC.

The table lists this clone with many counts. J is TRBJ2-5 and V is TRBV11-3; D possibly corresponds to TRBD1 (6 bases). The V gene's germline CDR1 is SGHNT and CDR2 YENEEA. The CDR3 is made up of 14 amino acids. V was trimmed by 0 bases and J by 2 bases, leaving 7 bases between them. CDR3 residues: CASSLDRGQETQYF. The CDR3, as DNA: TGTGCCAGCAGCTTAGATAGGGGGCAAGAGACCCAGTACTTC.

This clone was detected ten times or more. The CDR3 coding sequence is TGTGCTAGTGGTTTGGACGGGGGGTTTGGTGAGCAGTTCTTC. It codes for CASGLDGGFGEQFF. The rearrangement joins TRBV12-5 to TRBJ2-1, with TRBD2 identical over 7 bases. CDR1 and CDR2 from the germline V gene are LGHNT and FRNRAP. J gave up 9 bases and V 1 base, and 6 bases lay outside the gene matches. The CDR3 runs to 14 residues.

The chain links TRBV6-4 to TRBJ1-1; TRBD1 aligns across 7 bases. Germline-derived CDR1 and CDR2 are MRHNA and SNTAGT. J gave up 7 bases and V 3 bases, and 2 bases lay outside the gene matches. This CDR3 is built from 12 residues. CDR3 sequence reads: CASSDWTGEAFF. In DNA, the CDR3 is TGTGCCAGCAGTGATTGGACAGGTGAAGCTTTCTTT.

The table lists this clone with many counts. The CDR3 DNA reads TGTGCGCTTGGGCCCAGGGCGGCTGGAAACACCATATATTTT. Translated: CALGPRAAGNTIYF. The chain joins TRBV7-9 to TRBJ1-3; D is perhaps TRBD1 (5 bases). From germline, CDR1 is SEHNR and CDR2 FQNEAQ (reference sequence). CDR3 size: 14 residues.

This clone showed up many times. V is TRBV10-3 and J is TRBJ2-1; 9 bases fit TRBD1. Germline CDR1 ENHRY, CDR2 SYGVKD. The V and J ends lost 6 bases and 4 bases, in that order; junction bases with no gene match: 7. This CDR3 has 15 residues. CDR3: CAIRMPGQGYNEQFF. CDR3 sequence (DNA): TGTGCCATCAGGATGCCGGGACAGGGATACAATGAGCAGTTCTTC.

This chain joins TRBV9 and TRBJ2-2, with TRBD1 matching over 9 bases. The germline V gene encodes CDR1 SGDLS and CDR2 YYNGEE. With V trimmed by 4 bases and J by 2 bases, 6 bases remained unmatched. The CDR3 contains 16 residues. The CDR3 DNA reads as TGTGCCAGCAGCTTGGGACAGGGAACAAACACCGGGGAGCTGTTTTTT. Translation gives CASSLGQGTNTGELFF.

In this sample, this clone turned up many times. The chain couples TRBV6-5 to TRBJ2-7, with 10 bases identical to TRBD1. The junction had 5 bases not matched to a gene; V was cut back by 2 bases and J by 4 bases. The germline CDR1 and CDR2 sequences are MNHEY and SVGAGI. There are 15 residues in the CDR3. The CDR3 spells CASSYRRTGGYEQYV. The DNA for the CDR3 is TGTGCCAGCAGTTACCGCAGGACAGGGGGATACGAGCAGTACGTC.

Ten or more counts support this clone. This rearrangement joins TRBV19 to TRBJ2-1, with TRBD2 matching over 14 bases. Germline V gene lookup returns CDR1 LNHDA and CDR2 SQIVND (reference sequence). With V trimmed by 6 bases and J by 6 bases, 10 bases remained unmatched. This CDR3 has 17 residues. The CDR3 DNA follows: TGTGCCAGTAGGCCCAGCCCGGGGACTAGCGGGGGCAATGAGCAGTTCTTC. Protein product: CASRPSPGTSGGNEQFF.

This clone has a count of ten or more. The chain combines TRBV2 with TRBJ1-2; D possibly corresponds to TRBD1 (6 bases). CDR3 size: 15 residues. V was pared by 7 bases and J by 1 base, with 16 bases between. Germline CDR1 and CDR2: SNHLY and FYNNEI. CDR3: CASTKGGGNNYGYTF. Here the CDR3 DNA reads TGTGCCAGCACAAAGGGAGGGGGGAATAACTATGGCTACACCTTC.

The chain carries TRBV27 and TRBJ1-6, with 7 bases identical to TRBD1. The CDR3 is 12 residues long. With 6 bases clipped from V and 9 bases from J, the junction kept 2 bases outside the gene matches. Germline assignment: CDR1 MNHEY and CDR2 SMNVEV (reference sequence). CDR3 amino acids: CASSRGVSPLHF. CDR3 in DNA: TGTGCCAGCAGCAGGGGGGTTTCACCCCTCCACTTT.

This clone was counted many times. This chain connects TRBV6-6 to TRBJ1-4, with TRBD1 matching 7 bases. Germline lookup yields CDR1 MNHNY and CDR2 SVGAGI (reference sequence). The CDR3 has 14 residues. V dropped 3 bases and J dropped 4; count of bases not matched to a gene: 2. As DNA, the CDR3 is TGTGCCAGCAGTTATGGGGACAGTAATGAAAAACTGTTTTTT. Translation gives CASSYGDSNEKLFF.

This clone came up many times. CDR3 in DNA: TGTGCCAGCAGTGCCGGACAGGGGCATGAAAAACTGTTTTTT. This codes for CASSAGQGHEKLFF. The chain combines TRBV6-1 with TRBJ1-4; 9 bases are a match to TRBD1. CDR1 is MNHNS and CDR2 is SASEGT in the germline V gene. CDR3 length: 14 amino acids. The J segment lost 6 bases and the V segment lost 4 bases, leaving 3 bases of the junction unmatched.

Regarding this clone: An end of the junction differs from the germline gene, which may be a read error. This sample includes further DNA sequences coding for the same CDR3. CDR3 nucleotide sequence: TGCGCCAGCAGTGATGAGGGTATTTGGACTGAAGCTTTCTTT. Residues: CASSDEGIWTEAFF. This chain uses TRBV2 with TRBJ1-1, with D unclear. Germline V gene lookup returns CDR1 SNHLY and CDR2 FYNNEI. CDR3 size: 14 residues.

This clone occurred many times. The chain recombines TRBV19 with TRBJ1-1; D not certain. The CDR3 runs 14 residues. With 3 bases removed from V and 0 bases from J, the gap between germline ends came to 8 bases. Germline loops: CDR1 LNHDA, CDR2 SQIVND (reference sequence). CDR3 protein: CASSISPMNTEAFF. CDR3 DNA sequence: TGTGCCAGTAGTATTTCACCTATGAACACTGAAGCTTTCTTT.

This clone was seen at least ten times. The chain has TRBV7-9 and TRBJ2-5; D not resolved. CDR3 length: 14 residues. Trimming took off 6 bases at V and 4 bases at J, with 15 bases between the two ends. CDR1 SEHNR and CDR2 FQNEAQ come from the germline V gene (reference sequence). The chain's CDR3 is CASRTVLEGETQYF. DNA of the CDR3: TGTGCCAGCAGGACCGTCCTAGAAGGAGAGACCCAGTACTTC.

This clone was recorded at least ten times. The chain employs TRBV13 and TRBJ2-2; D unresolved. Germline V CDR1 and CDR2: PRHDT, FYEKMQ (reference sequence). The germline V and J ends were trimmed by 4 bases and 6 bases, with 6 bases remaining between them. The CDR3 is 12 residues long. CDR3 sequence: CASSYISGELFF. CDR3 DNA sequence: TGTGCCAGCAGCTACATTTCCGGGGAGCTGTTTTTT.

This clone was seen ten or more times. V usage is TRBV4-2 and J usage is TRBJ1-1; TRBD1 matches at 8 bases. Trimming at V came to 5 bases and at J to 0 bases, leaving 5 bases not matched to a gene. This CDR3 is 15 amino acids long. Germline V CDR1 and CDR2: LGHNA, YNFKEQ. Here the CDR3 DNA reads TGTGCCAGCAGCGCCCGACAGGGGATGAACACTGAAGCTTTCTTT. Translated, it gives CASSARQGMNTEAFF.

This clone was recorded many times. The CDR3 bases are TGTGCCACCAGCAGATTGACAGGGGGCGGGGAGACCCAGTACTTC. Translation gives CATSRLTGGGETQYF. The chain is built from TRBV15 and TRBJ2-5; TRBD1 aligns across 10 bases. CDR1 and CDR2 (germline): LNHNV, YYDKDF (reference sequence). The CDR3 runs 15 residues. V gave up 2 bases and J gave up 5 bases; unmatched junction bases: 5.

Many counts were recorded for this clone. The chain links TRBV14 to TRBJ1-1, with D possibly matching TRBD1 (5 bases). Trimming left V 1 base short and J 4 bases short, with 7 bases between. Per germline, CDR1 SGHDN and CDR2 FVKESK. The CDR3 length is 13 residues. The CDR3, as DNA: TGTGCCAGCAGCCAAGGGCAGGGCACTGAAGCTTTCTTT. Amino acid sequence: CASSQGQGTEAFF.

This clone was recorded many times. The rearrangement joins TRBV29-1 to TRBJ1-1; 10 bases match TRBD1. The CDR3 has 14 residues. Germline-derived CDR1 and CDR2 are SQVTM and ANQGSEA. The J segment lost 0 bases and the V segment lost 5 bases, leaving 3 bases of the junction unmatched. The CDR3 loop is CSVRTGGMNTEAFF. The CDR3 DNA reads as TGCAGCGTTCGGACAGGGGGAATGAACACTGAAGCTTTCTTT.

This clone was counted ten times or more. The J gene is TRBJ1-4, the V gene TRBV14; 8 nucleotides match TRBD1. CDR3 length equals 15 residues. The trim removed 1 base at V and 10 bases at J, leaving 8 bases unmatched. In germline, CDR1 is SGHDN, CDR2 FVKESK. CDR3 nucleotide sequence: TGTGCCAGCAGCCAAGTCGGGACAGGAGGCGTAAAACTGTTTTTT. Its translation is CASSQVGTGGVKLFF.

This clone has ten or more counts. CDR3 protein: CASSQGLGTGELFF. The CDR3 region has the DNA TGTGCCAGCTCACAGGGACTTGGCACCGGGGAGCTGTTTTTT. The chain recombines TRBV18 with TRBJ2-2; TRBD2 is a possible D gene (6 bases). Trimming removed 4 bases from V and 4 bases from J, with 10 bases in between. The CDR3 spans 14 residues. Germline-derived CDR1 and CDR2 are KGHSH and LQKENI.

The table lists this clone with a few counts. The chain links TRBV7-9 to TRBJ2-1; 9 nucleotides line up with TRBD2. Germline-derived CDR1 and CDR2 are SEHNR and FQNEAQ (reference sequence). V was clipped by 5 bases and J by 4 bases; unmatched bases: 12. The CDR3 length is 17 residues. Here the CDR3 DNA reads TGTGCCAGCAGCCCCCGGGATAGCGGGAGCCCTTACAATGAGCAGTTCTTC. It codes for CASSPRDSGSPYNEQFF.

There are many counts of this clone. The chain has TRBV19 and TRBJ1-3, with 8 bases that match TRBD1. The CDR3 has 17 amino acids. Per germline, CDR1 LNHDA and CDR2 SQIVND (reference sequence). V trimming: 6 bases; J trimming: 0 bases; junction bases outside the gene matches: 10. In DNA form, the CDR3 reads TGTGCCAGTAGCTATCTGAGACAGGGGATCTCTGGAAACACCATATATTTT. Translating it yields CASSYLRQGISGNTIYF.